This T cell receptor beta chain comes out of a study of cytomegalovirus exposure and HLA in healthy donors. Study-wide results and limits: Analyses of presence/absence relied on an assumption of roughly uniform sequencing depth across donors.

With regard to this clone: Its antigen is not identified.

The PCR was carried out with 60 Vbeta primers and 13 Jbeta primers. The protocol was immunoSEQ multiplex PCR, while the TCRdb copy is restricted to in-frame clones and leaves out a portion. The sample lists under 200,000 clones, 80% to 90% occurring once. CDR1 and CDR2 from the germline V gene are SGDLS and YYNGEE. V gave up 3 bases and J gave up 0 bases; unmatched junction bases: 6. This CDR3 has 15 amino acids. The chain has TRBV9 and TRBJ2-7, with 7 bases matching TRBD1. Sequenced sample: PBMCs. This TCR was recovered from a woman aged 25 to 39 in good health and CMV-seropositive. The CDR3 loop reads CASSAAGTASYEQYF. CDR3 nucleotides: TGTGCCAGCAGCGCCGCCGGGACAGCCTCCTACGAGCAGTACTTC.